The subject of this entry is one TCR beta chain. Antigen unknown. TCRdb re-derived calls from the reads in MiXCR, one entry per CDR3 protein. The sample lists approximately 590,000 distinct CDR3 sequences, roughly 43% occurring once. This entry comes from a study of T cell repertoires in cytomegalovirus infection. Overall study results and limits: Cumulative public TCR beta family frequency identified CMV carriers with the relevant HLA.

The V gene's germline CDR1 is MNHNY and CDR2 SVGAGI (reference sequence). The CDR3 covers 17 residues. Unmatched junction bases numbered 6, after V lost 1 base and J lost 7 bases. This receptor was obtained from a human donor in good health (CMV status not recorded). Some clones in this sample may be carry-over from other donors' samples. The rearrangement joins TRBV6-6 to TRBJ2-1; TRBD2 agrees at 14 bases. Specimen: cultured PBMCs, collected from culture after CMV antigen stimulation. CDR3 region: CASSYYGTSGSRNEQFF. The CDR3 DNA is TGTGCCAGCAGTTACTACGGGACTAGCGGGAGTAGAAATGAGCAGTTCTTC.